Presented here are 27 T cell receptor beta chains from one specimen sequenced in a study of siplizumab effects on memory and regulatory T cells. TCRdb keeps only in-frame clones here, not all; method: immunoSEQ multiplex PCR. The sample lists over 100,000 clones, roughly nine tenths occurring once. Input material: Tregs sorted from blood. The receptors stem from a human donor in good health.

V is TRBV5-1 and J is TRBJ2-3; no definite D call. Trimming left V 2 bases short and J 2 bases short, with 9 bases between. CDR3 length equals 14 residues. CDR1 is SGHRS and CDR2 is YFSETQ in the germline V gene. For the CDR3, the DNA is TGCGCCAGCAGCTTTCCCATTTACACAGATACGCAGTATTTT. It is translated as CASSFPIYTDTQYF. Combining the CDR3 with reference TRBV5-1 and TRBJ2-3 gives the whole variable domain KAGVTQTPRYLIKTRGQQVTLSCSPISGHRSVSWYQQTPGQGLQFLFEYFSETQRNKGNFPGRFSGRQFSNSRSEMNVSTLELGDSALYLCASSFPIYTDTQYFGPGTRLTVL.

The CDR3 reads CASSFWVARGPNSGNTIYF. The CDR3 DNA follows: TGTGCCAGCAGCTTTTGGGTTGCGAGGGGCCCGAACTCTGGAAACACCATATATTTT. This sequence joins TRBV5-6 and TRBJ1-3, with D possibly TRBD1 on 5 matching bases. The CDR3 length is 19 residues. The germline CDR1 and CDR2 sequences are SGHDT and YYEEEE. Trimming took off 2 bases at V and 0 bases at J, with 21 bases between the two ends.

This chain uses TRBV13 with TRBJ1-3, with D uncertain. The CDR3 has 14 amino acids. Germline CDR1 PRHDT, CDR2 FYEKMQ (reference sequence). V gave up 2 bases and J gave up 0 bases, with 5 bases separating them. The CDR3 nucleotides are TGTGCCAGCAGCTTATTCAACTCTGGAAACACCATATATTTT. It encodes CASSLFNSGNTIYF.

The chain carries TRBV19 and TRBJ2-5, with 10 bases identical to TRBD2. V gave up 3 bases and J gave up 2 bases; unmatched junction bases: 6. The CDR3 sequence is 16 residues long. Germline V lookup: CDR1 LNHDA, CDR2 SQIVND (reference sequence). CDR3 sequence: CASSMGLAGVQETQYF. The CDR3 coding sequence is TGTGCCAGTAGTATGGGTCTAGCGGGGGTACAAGAGACCCAGTACTTC.

The V gene is TRBV7-8, the J gene TRBJ2-2; possibly TRBD1 for D (6 bases). Trimming took off 1 base at V and 7 bases at J, with 16 bases between the two ends. Germline CDR1 SGHVS, CDR2 FQNEAQ. This CDR3 has 16 amino acids. The CDR3 sequence is CASSLVSQGIIGELFF. The CDR3 region has the DNA TGTGCCAGCAGCTTAGTATCCCAGGGGATAATCGGGGAGCTGTTTTTT. Full variable domain (missing parts from reference TRBV7-8 and TRBJ2-2): GAGVSQSPRYKVAKRGQDVALRCDPISGHVSLFWYQQALGQGPEFLTYFQNEAQLDKSGLPSDRFFAERPEGSVSTLKIQRTQQEDSAVYLCASSLVSQGIIGELFFGEGSRLTVL.

This chain connects TRBV2 to TRBJ2-7, with D unresolved. The germline V and J ends were trimmed by 3 bases and 1 base, with 10 bases remaining between them. Germline V gives CDR1 SNHLY, CDR2 FYNNEI. This CDR3 is built from 14 residues. CDR3 nucleotides: TGTGCCAGCAGTGATCAAGGCCGATCCTACGAGCAGTACTTC. This encodes CASSDQGRSYEQYF.

A few counts support this clone. The chain couples TRBV9 to TRBJ1-4, with D tentatively TRBD1 (5 bases). The germline V gene has CDR1 SGDLS and CDR2 YYNGEE. This CDR3 has 15 amino acids. The V and J ends lost 4 bases and 2 bases respectively, with 12 bases between them. The DNA for the CDR3 is TGTGCCAGCAGCACTGAGGGGCGGACTAATGAAAAACTGTTTTTT. This encodes CASSTEGRTNEKLFF.

This chain uses TRBV5-6 with TRBJ2-1; D not resolved. V lost 0 bases, J lost 9 bases, and 4 bases lay in between. CDR3 length: 11 amino acids. Germline V lookup: CDR1 SGHDT, CDR2 YYEEEE. The CDR3 protein is CASSLEVEQFF. CDR3 nucleotides: TGTGCCAGCAGCTTGGAAGTTGAGCAGTTCTTC.

V gene TRBV10-3 combines with J gene TRBJ1-1, with 7 bases that match TRBD1. The J segment lost 9 bases and the V segment lost 2 bases, leaving 12 bases of the junction unmatched. CDR1 ENHRY and CDR2 SYGVKD come from the germline V gene. The CDR3 is 15 amino acids. The CDR3 loop reads CAISEQGVERVKAFF. Written as DNA, the CDR3 is TGTGCCATCAGTGAGCAGGGGGTAGAGCGAGTGAAAGCTTTCTTT.

The rearrangement links TRBV15 to TRBJ2-5; D may be TRBD2 (5 bases). V gave up 6 bases and J gave up 0 bases, with 11 bases separating them. CDR1 and CDR2 (germline): LNHNV, YYDKDF (reference sequence). The CDR3 sequence is 14 residues long. The CDR3 nucleotides are TGTGCCACCAGTTCCTTGGACTACCAAGAGACCCAGTACTTC. Translation: CATSSLDYQETQYF.

The DNA of the CDR3 is TGTGCCAGCAGCTTAGGACAGTTGAACACTGAAGCTTTCTTT. It encodes CASSLGQLNTEAFF. This chain joins TRBV11-1 and TRBJ1-1; D may be TRBD1 (5 bases). V lost 1 base and J lost 0, with 6 bases in between. This CDR3 is 14 amino acids long. Germline CDR1 is SGHAT and CDR2 is FQDESV (reference sequence).

This clone was seen only a few times. The CDR3 coding sequence is TGTGCCAGCTCACCATCACAGCTGGGGAACACTGAAGCTTTCTTT. Protein product: CASSPSQLGNTEAFF. V usage is TRBV18 and J usage is TRBJ1-1; D uncertain. The CDR3 has 15 amino acids. The germline gives CDR1 KGHSH, CDR2 LQKENI. V lost 2 bases, J lost 1 base, and 11 bases lay in between.

The chain has TRBV19 and TRBJ2-1; 10 bases line up with TRBD2. Germline-derived CDR1 and CDR2 are LNHDA and SQIVND (reference sequence). V lost 0 bases and J lost 1; bases outside the gene matches: 6. This CDR3 is built from 18 residues. In nucleotides, the CDR3 is TGTGCCAGTAGTATAGATCTCACTAGCGGGAAGTCCTACAATGAGCAGTTCTTC. It is translated as CASSIDLTSGKSYNEQFF.

The rearrangement uses TRBV11-3 and TRBJ2-3; 7 nucleotides agree with TRBD1. V shed 5 bases and J 4 bases; nucleotides not matched to a gene: 6. Looked up from germline, CDR1 is SGHNT and CDR2 is YENEEA. The CDR3 has 14 residues. CDR3 sequence reads: CASSLGDSSDTQYF. In DNA, the CDR3 is TGTGCCAGCAGCCTCGGGGACAGTTCAGATACGCAGTATTTT.

This chain connects TRBV5-1 to TRBJ2-7, with D perhaps given as TRBD1 or TRBD2 (5 bases each). Trimming cost V 5 bases and J 2 bases, with 14 bases left between them. Germline V CDR1 and CDR2: SGHRS, YFSETQ. The CDR3 is made up of 14 amino acids. CDR3 amino acids: CASRKGTEPYEQYF. The CDR3 DNA follows: TGCGCCAGCAGAAAAGGGACGGAACCCTACGAGCAGTACTTC.

This sequence joins TRBV21-1 and TRBJ2-7; no DNA check was done on the table's D call, TRBD2. TRBV21-1 is a known pseudogene. The CDR3 is 18 amino acids. Here the CDR3 DNA reads TGTGCCAGCAGCGTCTTCCTCGGTACGCGTAAGCGGGACTACGAGCAGTACTTC. Its protein product is CASSVFLGTRKRDYEQYF.

This clone was counted once. The J gene is TRBJ1-5, the V gene TRBV6-5, with 7 bases that match TRBD1. J gave up 3 bases and V 5 bases, and 4 bases lay outside the gene matches. From germline, CDR1 is MNHEY and CDR2 SVGAGI. This CDR3 spans 14 amino acids. The CDR3 reads CASSPGQANQPQHF. CDR3 DNA sequence: TGTGCCAGCAGTCCCGGACAGGCCAATCAGCCCCAGCATTTT.

V and J are TRBV5-1 and TRBJ2-7, with 8 nucleotides matching TRBD1. Trimming cost V 0 bases and J 4 bases; bases outside gene matches: 3. The CDR3 loop spans 14 amino acids. Germline-derived CDR1 and CDR2 are SGHRS and YFSETQ. The CDR3 nucleotides read TGCGCCAGCAGCTTGGGCCAGGGGGCTTACGAGCAGTACTTC. Its protein product is CASSLGQGAYEQYF. Full variable domain (remainder filled in from reference TRBV5-1 and TRBJ2-7): KAGVTQTPRYLIKTRGQQVTLSCSPISGHRSVSWYQQTPGQGLQFLFEYFSETQRNKGNFPGRFSGRQFSNSRSEMNVSTLELGDSALYLCASSLGQGAYEQYFGPGTRLTVT.

This clone was found once. The chain uses TRBV6-5 and TRBJ1-2, with 8 bases matching TRBD1. CDR1 is MNHEY and CDR2 is SVGAGI in the germline V gene. The CDR3 is 15 residues long. V lost 5 bases and J lost 2; bases outside the gene matches: 7. CDR3 DNA sequence: TGTGCCAGCAGTGCACCGGGACAGGAGAACTATGGCTACACCTTC. Encoded protein: CASSAPGQENYGYTF.

The sample holds one count of this clone. The chain joins TRBV29-1 to TRBJ2-3; D gene unclear. Germline lookup yields CDR1 SQVTM and CDR2 ANQGSEA. The CDR3 extends over 12 amino acids. The ends were cut back, 4 bases at V and 1 base at J, with 6 bases in the middle. CDR3 nucleotides: TGCAGCGTTGTGGTTGGCACAGATACGCAGTATTTT. It codes for CSVVVGTDTQYF.

This rearrangement joins TRBV7-9 to TRBJ1-4; 8 bases agree with TRBD1. Trimming removed 5 bases from V and 7 bases from J; junction bases left unmatched: 9. The CDR3 totals 15 residues. Germline V CDR1 and CDR2: SEHNR, FQNEAQ (reference sequence). The CDR3 protein is CASSPEQGASEKLFF. Written as DNA, the CDR3 is TGTGCCAGCAGCCCAGAGCAGGGGGCGAGTGAAAAACTGTTTTTT. Full variable domain (remainder filled in from reference TRBV7-9 and TRBJ1-4): DTGVSQNPRHKITKRGQNVTFRCDPISEHNRLYWYRQTLGQGPEFLTYFQNEAQLEKSRLLSDRFSAERPKGSFSTLEIQRTEQGDSAMYLCASSPEQGASEKLFFGSGTQLSVL.

J is TRBJ2-5 and V is TRBV27; D is perhaps TRBD1 (6 bases). In germline, CDR1 is MNHEY, CDR2 SMNVEV (reference sequence). Trimming stripped 5 bases from V and 7 bases from J, with 11 bases between. The CDR3 length is 12 residues. As DNA, the CDR3 is TGTGCCAGCAGTGCAGGGGCACGGACCCAGTACTTC. Its translation: CASSAGARTQYF.

V usage is TRBV6-1 and J usage is TRBJ1-2; 7 bases are shared with TRBD1. V gave up 6 bases and J gave up 2 bases; unmatched junction bases: 0. The CDR3 is 12 amino acids. Per germline, CDR1 MNHNS and CDR2 SASEGT. The CDR3 DNA reads TGTGCCAGCAGGGGACAGAACTATGGCTACACCTTC. As protein: CASRGQNYGYTF.

The rearrangement joins TRBV2 to TRBJ2-1; 9 bases fit TRBD2. This CDR3 contains 15 residues. In germline, CDR1 is SNHLY, CDR2 FYNNEI. V lost 2 bases and J lost 8; bases outside the gene matches: 7. The CDR3 is CASSETAGGGHEQFF. The CDR3 region has the DNA TGTGCCAGCAGTGAAACCGCGGGAGGGGGGCATGAGCAGTTCTTC.

V is TRBV5-1 and J is TRBJ2-5, with TRBD2 as a possible D gene (7 bases). Germline CDR1 reads SGHRS; CDR2 reads YFSETQ. V was cut by 0 bases and J by 5 bases, with 17 bases left in between. The CDR3 extends over 16 amino acids. The CDR3 loop is CASSLANRGAWETQYF. In DNA form, the CDR3 reads TGCGCCAGCAGCTTGGCCAATCGGGGGGCATGGGAGACCCAGTACTTC.

This chain uses TRBV5-8 with TRBJ2-3; D remains ambiguous. The V and J ends lost 0 bases and 2 bases respectively, with 10 bases between them. The CDR3 length is 15 residues. Germline V gene lookup returns CDR1 SGHTS and CDR2 YDEGEE. CDR3 coding DNA: TGTGCCAGCAGCTTGGTCCCCAGAATCACAGATACGCAGTATTTT. It encodes CASSLVPRITDTQYF.

This clone was seen a handful of times. The gene calls are TRBV2 and TRBJ2-2; D perhaps matches TRBD1 (6 bases). CDR3 length: 13 residues. CDR1 is SNHLY and CDR2 is FYNNEI in the germline V gene. V lost 4 bases to trimming and J lost 5 bases, with 8 bases between them. The CDR3 spells CASSVGGTGELFF. The CDR3 DNA sequence: TGTGCCAGCAGTGTAGGGGGAACCGGGGAGCTGTTTTTT.